One and the same sample provided the 24 T cell receptor beta chains below, sequenced in a study of Ad26.COV2.S vaccination and SARS-CoV-2 variants. Generated by immunoSEQ multiplex PCR, the TCRdb table keeps only in-frame clones and is missing some. The data show 350,000 to 450,000 clones, around 83% seen once. As for treatment: over 15 received Ad26.COV2.S at low or high dose, single or two shots; about 5 received placebo; per-sample allocation not given. At day 63 after the first vaccine or placebo injection, samples were drawn. The sequencing here drew on peripheral blood, taken in a trial of Ad26.COV2.S vaccine versus placebo. These receptors were taken from a person aged 18-65 years who received the Ad26.COV2.S COVID-19 vaccine or a placebo.

The J gene is TRBJ2-5, the V gene TRBV5-5; TRBD2 aligns across 8 bases. Trimming at V came to 2 bases and at J to 0 bases, leaving 6 bases not matched to a gene. CDR1 is SGHKS, CDR2 YYEKEE, per germline (reference sequence). The CDR3 sequence is 16 residues long. For the CDR3, the DNA is TGTGCCAGCAGCTTCGCGGGGGGCTTGTACCAAGAGACCCAGTACTTC. Protein: CASSFAGGLYQETQYF.

The genes are TRBV15 and TRBJ2-5, with a possible D match to TRBD2 (6 bases). V was shortened by 4 bases and J by 2 bases, with 11 bases between the two germline ends. This CDR3 spans 14 amino acids. The germline CDR1 and CDR2 sequences are LNHNV and YYDKDF (reference sequence). The DNA for the CDR3 is TGTGCCACCAGCATAGGGAGGATTCAAGAGACCCAGTACTTC. Protein: CATSIGRIQETQYF.

As DNA, the CDR3 is TGTGCCAGCAGTTTAATGGCAGGATTCAATTCACCCCTCCACTTT. Amino acids: CASSLMAGFNSPLHF. This sequence joins TRBV27 and TRBJ1-6; no definite D call. The V gene's germline CDR1 is MNHEY and CDR2 SMNVEV (reference sequence). The length of the CDR3 is 15 residues. V lost 2 bases and J lost 7, with 12 bases in between.

Here the CDR3 reads CASRNAGTSGFRDTGELFF. In DNA, the CDR3 is TGTGCCAGCAGAAATGCCGGGACTAGCGGGTTCCGGGACACCGGGGAGCTGTTTTTT. This chain uses TRBV7-2 with TRBJ2-2; 12 positions agree with TRBD2. The CDR3 spans 19 residues. Trimming took 6 bases from V and 3 from J; bases not matched to a gene: 14. Per germline, CDR1 SGHTA and CDR2 FQGNSA.

This clone was picked up one time. V is TRBV25-1 and J is TRBJ2-7, with a tentative D call TRBD2 (6 bases). The CDR3 has 13 residues. Per germline, CDR1 MGHDK and CDR2 SYGVNS. V was pared by 5 bases and J by 3 bases, with 11 bases between. CDR3 sequence reads: CASSPAGSYEQYF. The CDR3 nucleotides are TGTGCCAGCAGTCCCGCGGGGAGCTACGAGCAGTACTTC.

V gene TRBV2 combines with J gene TRBJ1-1; no clear D gene. The germline V and J ends were trimmed by 8 bases and 1 base, with 8 bases remaining between them. The CDR3 length is 12 residues. Germline V gene lookup returns CDR1 SNHLY and CDR2 FYNNEI. The CDR3 DNA is TGTGCCAGCCCCAGTACGAACACTGAAGCTTTCTTT. Amino acids: CASPSTNTEAFF.

V is TRBV4-1 and J is TRBJ1-2; tentatively, D is TRBD1 (5 bases). From germline, CDR1 is MGHRA and CDR2 YSYEKL. Deletions cut 0 bases from V and 6 bases from J, with 11 bases between. This CDR3 comprises 14 residues. CDR3 DNA: TGCGCCAGCAGCCAAGATCAGGGAGCGGATGGCTACACCTTC. This gives the protein CASSQDQGADGYTF.

CDR3 protein: CASSSQPGLAGGPASWYF. The CDR3 DNA follows: TGCGCCAGCAGCTCACAACCGGGACTAGCGGGAGGGCCCGCTTCTTGGTACTTC. J is TRBJ2-5 and V is TRBV5-1; 16 positions agree with TRBD2. The length of the CDR3 is 18 residues. CDR1 and CDR2 (germline): SGHRS, YFSETQ. Losses at the gene ends were 3 bases for V and 13 bases for J; bases not matched to a gene: 18. The whole variable domain, remainder taken from reference TRBV5-1 and TRBJ2-5, is KAGVTQTPRYLIKTRGQQVTLSCSPISGHRSVSWYQQTPGQGLQFLFEYFSETQRNKGNFPGRFSGRQFSNSRSEMNVSTLELGDSALYLCASSSQPGLAGGPASWYFGPGTRLLVL.

This rearrangement joins TRBV3-1 (or the pseudogene TRBV3-2) to TRBJ1-5; 11 bases are a match to TRBD1. Per the germline V gene, CDR1 is LGHDT and CDR2 is YNNKEL (reference sequence). The length of the CDR3 is 24 residues. Trimming removed 1 base from V and 0 bases from J; junction bases left unmatched: 23. The CDR3 DNA reads TGTGCCAGCAGCCAAGGGCAGACTGGGACAGGGGGGACCCCTGAAGTTTATAGCAATCAGCCCCAGCATTTT. Translating gives CASSQGQTGTGGTPEVYSNQPQHF.

The J gene is TRBJ2-1, the V gene TRBV7-9; no reliable D call. This CDR3 is 12 amino acids long. Trimming took off 2 bases at V and 9 bases at J, with 8 bases between the two ends. Germline loops: CDR1 SEHNR, CDR2 FQNEAQ (reference sequence). The CDR3 region has the DNA TGTGCCAGCAGCTTAAATTCGGGTGAGCAGTTCTTC. This encodes CASSLNSGEQFF.

Concerning this clone itself: The junction and the germline gene differ at one end; a read error may be behind it. V gene TRBV7-7 combines with J gene TRBJ2-5, with TRBD2 as a possible D gene (7 bases). CDR3 length: 15 residues. Germline V gene sequence: CDR1 SSHAT, CDR2 FNYEAQ (reference sequence). CDR3 nucleotides: TGTGCTAGCAGCCCCAATTGGGGGGGCGATGAGACCCAGTACTTC. Encoded protein: CASSPNWGGDETQYF.

The genes are TRBV11-3 and TRBJ2-2, with a tentative D call TRBD1 (5 bases). Trimming shortened V by 3 bases and J by 3 bases, and 8 bases separated the two germline ends. This CDR3 is built from 14 residues. CDR1 is SGHNT, CDR2 YENEEA, per germline. The chain's CDR3 is CASSFTGHTGELFF. The CDR3 DNA reads TGTGCCAGCAGCTTTACAGGTCACACCGGGGAGCTGTTTTTT.

The chain couples TRBV4-3 to TRBJ1-1; 9 bases are a match to TRBD1. V dropped 1 base and J dropped 3; count of bases not matched to a gene: 3. Germline CDR1 and CDR2: LGHNA and YSLEER. This CDR3 has 15 residues. The CDR3 loop is CASSQGTGVDTEAFF. In DNA form, the CDR3 reads TGCGCCAGCAGCCAAGGGACAGGGGTAGACACTGAAGCTTTCTTT.

The chain couples TRBV12-3 or TRBV12-4 to TRBJ1-2, with 8 nucleotides matching TRBD1. The J segment lost 9 bases and the V segment lost 6 bases, leaving 9 bases of the junction unmatched. The CDR3 is made up of 13 amino acids. CDR3 in DNA: TGTGCCAGCAGCCAGTTCTCAGGGGGCCGCTACACCTTC. It specifies CASSQFSGGRYTF.

The gene calls are TRBV14 and TRBJ2-7; 12 bases fit TRBD2. The CDR3 covers 15 residues. Losses at the gene ends were 2 bases for V and 7 bases for J; bases not matched to a gene: 6. The germline V gene encodes CDR1 SGHDN and CDR2 FVKESK. The CDR3 sequence: CASSQLAGGPGEQYF. The CDR3 DNA is TGTGCCAGCAGCCAACTAGCGGGAGGGCCTGGGGAGCAGTACTTC.

V gene TRBV6-5 combines with J gene TRBJ1-6; 9 nucleotides agree with TRBD1. The V segment lost 5 bases and the J segment 14 bases; nucleotides outside the gene matches: 1. Germline-derived CDR1 and CDR2 are MNHEY and SVGAGI. The CDR3 runs 11 residues. In DNA form, the CDR3 reads TGTGCCAGCAGTACAGGGGGCTCCCTCCACTTT. This translates into CASSTGGSLHF.

The rearrangement links TRBV6-5 to TRBJ2-7, with D tentatively TRBD1 (6 bases). Trimming cost V 4 bases and J 3 bases, with 16 bases left between them. Germline V lookup: CDR1 MNHEY, CDR2 SVGAGI. The CDR3 has 15 residues. In nucleotides, the CDR3 is TGTGCCAGCAGTTCCTCCGGGACACAAAGCTACGAGCAGTACTTC. As protein: CASSSSGTQSYEQYF.

This chain links TRBV25-1 with TRBJ2-5; D unresolved. V was cut by 0 bases and J by 5 bases, with 13 bases left in between. The CDR3 is 15 residues long. Germline CDR1 is MGHDK and CDR2 is SYGVNS. The DNA of the CDR3 is TGTGCCAGCAGTGAATATAACCCCGGGCGGGAGACCCAGTACTTC. It translates to CASSEYNPGRETQYF.

The rearrangement links TRBV30 to TRBJ2-1; 8 positions match TRBD2. J lost 9 bases, V lost 0 bases, and 10 bases had no gene match. The CDR3 has 15 residues. Germline loops: CDR1 GTSNPN, CDR2 SVGIG (reference sequence). For the CDR3, the DNA is TGTGCCTGGAGTGTGTTCCGGGGGGGCCGGAGTGAGCAGTTCTTC. The encoded protein is CAWSVFRGGRSEQFF. The entire variable domain, with the rest obtained from reference TRBV30 and TRBJ2-1, is as follows: SQTIHQWPATLVQPVGSPLSLECTVEGTSNPNLYWYRQAAGRGLQLLFYSVGIGQISSEVPQNLSASRPQDRQFILSSKKLLLSDSGFYLCAWSVFRGGRSEQFFGPGTRLTVL.

Concerning this clone itself: A junction end diverges from the germline sequence, so it may reflect a read error. The chain is built from TRBV4-1 and TRBJ2-2, with unresolved D. CDR1 and CDR2 from the germline V gene are MGHRA and YSYEKL. The CDR3 is made up of 15 amino acids. The CDR3 bases are TGCGCCAGCAGTCACCGAGACACGAACCCCGGGGAGCTGTTTTTT. Its protein is CASSHRDTNPGELFF.

This sequence joins TRBV3-1 (or the pseudogene TRBV3-2) and TRBJ2-5; no clear D gene. The CDR3 covers 12 residues. Trimming cost V 8 bases and J 0 bases, with 7 bases left between them. Germline V gives CDR1 LGHDT, CDR2 YNNKEL (reference sequence). CDR3: CASGRHQETQYF. The CDR3 DNA is TGTGCCAGCGGTCGGCACCAAGAGACCCAGTACTTC.

The genes are TRBV20-1 and TRBJ2-3, with 10 bases identical to TRBD2. The CDR3 contains 14 residues. Germline lookup yields CDR1 DFQATT and CDR2 SNEGSKA (reference sequence). V trimming: 3 bases; J trimming: 3 bases; junction bases outside the gene matches: 3. CDR3 DNA: TGCAGTGCTAGTTTAGCGGGGGGTACAGATACGCAGTATTTT. Translated, it gives CSASLAGGTDTQYF.

The chain is built from TRBV3-1 (or the pseudogene TRBV3-2) and TRBJ2-3; no reliable D call. The germline V gene encodes CDR1 LGHDT and CDR2 YNNKEL (reference sequence). This CDR3 region has 13 residues. V was shortened by 7 bases and J by 4 bases, with 12 bases between the two germline ends. CDR3 coding DNA: TGTGCCAGCATGTCCCCTATCTCAGATACGCAGTATTTT. It yields the protein CASMSPISDTQYF.

The chain is built from TRBV6-2 or TRBV6-3 and TRBJ2-3; the match to TRBD1 covers 10 bases. The CDR3 totals 15 residues. CDR1 and CDR2 (germline): MNHEY, SVGEGT. The V segment lost 6 bases and the J segment 1 base; nucleotides outside the gene matches: 4. The CDR3 DNA reads TGTGCCAGCAGCCCCGGGACAGGGGGCACAGATACGCAGTATTTT. Protein: CASSPGTGGTDTQYF.